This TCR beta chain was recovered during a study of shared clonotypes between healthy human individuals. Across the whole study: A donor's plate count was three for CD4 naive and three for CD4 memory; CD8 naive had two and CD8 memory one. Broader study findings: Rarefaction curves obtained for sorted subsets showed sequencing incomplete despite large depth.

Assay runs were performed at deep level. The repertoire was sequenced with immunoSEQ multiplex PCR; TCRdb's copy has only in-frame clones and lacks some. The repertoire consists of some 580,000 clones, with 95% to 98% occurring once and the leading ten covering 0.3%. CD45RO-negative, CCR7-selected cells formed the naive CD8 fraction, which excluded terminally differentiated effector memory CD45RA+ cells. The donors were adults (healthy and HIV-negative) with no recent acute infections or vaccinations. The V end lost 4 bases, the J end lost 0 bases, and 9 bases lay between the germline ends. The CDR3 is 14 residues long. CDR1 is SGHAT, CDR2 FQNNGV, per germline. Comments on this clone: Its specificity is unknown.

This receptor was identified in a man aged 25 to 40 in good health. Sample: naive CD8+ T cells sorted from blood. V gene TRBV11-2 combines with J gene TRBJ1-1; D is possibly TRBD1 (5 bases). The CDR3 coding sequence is TGTGCCAGCAGCTGGACACGGGTGAACACTGAAGCTTTCTTT. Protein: CASSWTRVNTEAFF.